These 17 T cell receptor beta chains came from one sample sequenced in a study of beta chain features in type 1 diabetes. Every isolated RNA sample was fully reverse transcribed, so sequencing captured expressed TCRB transcripts. Measured with immunoSEQ multiplex PCR; TCRdb has only the in-frame clones, and not every one. The top ten clones hold approximately 0.045% of a sample with hundreds of thousands of clones, 11% of them seen once. Specimen: naive CD4+ T cells from blood. The receptors originated from a woman between 18 and 30 years old in good health.

A few counts support this clone. V and J are TRBV4-2 and TRBJ1-2; the D is unclear. Germline CDR1 is LGHNA and CDR2 is YNFKEQ. Trimming removed 0 bases at V and 7 bases at J, with 9 bases between. The CDR3 runs 13 residues. CDR3 amino acids: CASSQDLVRGYTF. The CDR3 DNA reads TGTGCCAGCAGCCAAGACTTAGTCCGTGGCTACACCTTC.

This clone was detected a few times. V gene TRBV29-1 combines with J gene TRBJ1-1; D perhaps matches TRBD1 (6 bases). Germline loops: CDR1 SQVTM, CDR2 ANQGSEA. V was pared by 7 bases and J by 7 bases, with 10 bases between. The CDR3 has 10 residues. The CDR3 reads CSAGQLEAFF. The CDR3 bases are TGCAGCGCAGGACAGCTTGAAGCTTTCTTT. Together with reference TRBV29-1 and TRBJ1-1, the CDR3 gives the full variable domain: SAVISQKPSRDICQRGTSLTIQCQVDSQVTMMFWYRQQPGQSLTLIATANQGSEATYESGFVIDKFPISRPNLTFSTLTVSNMSPEDSSIYLCSAGQLEAFFGQGTRLTVV.

There are a few counts of this clone. This chain joins TRBV2 and TRBJ1-1; possible D gene TRBD1, 5 bases. The CDR3 has 15 residues. Trimming removed 6 bases at V and 5 bases at J, with 19 bases between. Germline CDR1 is SNHLY and CDR2 is FYNNEI. In nucleotides, the CDR3 is TGTGCCAGCAGGGACTGGGGACCGAGGAAAACTGAAGCTTTCTTT. Protein product: CASRDWGPRKTEAFF.

This sequence joins TRBV2 and TRBJ1-4; unclear D gene. Germline CDR1 is SNHLY and CDR2 is FYNNEI. The length of the CDR3 is 15 residues. V gave up 1 base and J gave up 5 bases, with 11 bases separating them. CDR3 in DNA: TGTGCCAGCAGTGAAGATAGGGATACAAATGAAAAACTGTTTTTT. Translated: CASSEDRDTNEKLFF.

This clone was counted between two and nine times. This CDR3 is also generated by other DNA sequences in the sample. The chain uses TRBV5-1 and TRBJ2-3; 7 bases are shared with TRBD1. V was pared by 0 bases and J by 4 bases, with 2 bases of the junction left unmatched. The CDR3 totals 14 residues. Looked up from germline, CDR1 is SGHRS and CDR2 is YFSETQ. The CDR3 DNA is TGCGCCAGCAGCTTGGGACAGGGAGCAGATACGCAGTATTTT. Encoded protein: CASSLGQGADTQYF.

The count of this clone is one. V and J are TRBV6-6 and TRBJ2-7; 9 bases are a match to TRBD1. The CDR3 runs to 13 residues. The germline gives CDR1 MNHNY, CDR2 SVGAGI (reference sequence). V was clipped by 4 bases and J by 4 bases; unmatched bases: 2. The CDR3: CASSWDRAYEQYV. In nucleotides, the CDR3 is TGTGCCAGCAGTTGGGACAGGGCTTACGAGCAGTACGTC.

This clone was seen only a few times. This chain joins TRBV6-6 and TRBJ2-3, with D possibly TRBD1 on 5 matching bases. The V gene lost 5 bases and the J gene lost 0 bases, with 9 bases spanning the gap. The CDR3 is 14 amino acids. Per germline, CDR1 MNHNY and CDR2 SVGAGI (reference sequence). The CDR3 DNA follows: TGTGCCAGCAGTCTAAGACAGAGCACAGATACGCAGTATTTT. It encodes CASSLRQSTDTQYF.

This clone was observed a handful of times. The chain combines TRBV7-2 with TRBJ2-7; D perhaps matches TRBD1 (6 bases). The CDR3 has 14 amino acids. V dropped 6 bases and J dropped 6 bases, with 18 bases sitting between them. The V gene's germline CDR1 is SGHTA and CDR2 FQGNSA. The CDR3 coding sequence is TGTGCCAGCAGTATTGATCGTGGGGGCGGCGAGCAGTACTTC. Its protein is CASSIDRGGGEQYF.

The chain carries TRBV5-1 and TRBJ1-1, with 8 bases fitting TRBD1. Trimming removed 3 bases from V and 4 bases from J; junction bases left unmatched: 8. CDR1 and CDR2 from the germline V gene are SGHRS and YFSETQ. The length of the CDR3 is 15 residues. CDR3 in DNA: TGCGCCAGCAGCTCAGGACAGGGCCGGAGCACTGAAGCTTTCTTT. Encoded protein: CASSSGQGRSTEAFF. The full variable domain, its missing parts supplied by reference TRBV5-1 and TRBJ1-1, is KAGVTQTPRYLIKTRGQQVTLSCSPISGHRSVSWYQQTPGQGLQFLFEYFSETQRNKGNFPGRFSGRQFSNSRSEMNVSTLELGDSALYLCASSSGQGRSTEAFFGQGTRLTVV.

This clone occurred once. This chain joins TRBV4-1 and TRBJ1-1; 9 bases fit TRBD1. CDR3 length equals 15 residues. Unmatched junction bases numbered 6, after V lost 5 bases and J lost 2 bases. Per germline, CDR1 MGHRA and CDR2 YSYEKL. The CDR3: CASSYRGRFNTEAFF. For the CDR3, the DNA is TGCGCCAGCAGCTACAGGGGGCGGTTCAACACTGAAGCTTTCTTT.

V and J are TRBV7-2 and TRBJ2-1; TRBD1 agrees at 8 bases. The CDR3 length is 15 residues. The V and J ends lost 5 bases and 5 bases, in that order; junction bases with no gene match: 8. CDR1 SGHTA and CDR2 FQGNSA come from the germline V gene. The CDR3 nucleotides are TGTGCCAGCAGCACAGACAGGGGTGGGCACAATGAGCAGTTCTTC. It translates to CASSTDRGGHNEQFF.

The rearrangement links TRBV6-5 to TRBJ2-3; D possibly corresponds to TRBD1 (5 bases). The germline CDR1 and CDR2 sequences are MNHEY and SVGAGI. V dropped 5 bases and J dropped 2 bases, with 8 bases sitting between them. This CDR3 comprises 13 residues. As DNA, the CDR3 is TGTGCCAGCAGTAGGGGTATCACAGATACGCAGTATTTT. Translating gives CASSRGITDTQYF.

This chain connects TRBV5-1 to TRBJ2-2, with TRBD2 matching 8 bases. This CDR3 has 14 amino acids. From germline, CDR1 is SGHRS and CDR2 YFSETQ. The V gene end was trimmed by 7 bases and the J gene end by 1 base; junction bases not matched to a gene: 3. The CDR3, as DNA: TGCGCCAGCGCGGGACTAGAGAACACCGGGGAGCTGTTTTTT. Translated, it gives CASAGLENTGELFF.

This clone was observed a few times. The V and J genes are TRBV4-3 and TRBJ1-4; no reliable D call. V lost 0 bases to trimming and J lost 7 bases, with 6 bases between them. Germline V gene lookup returns CDR1 LGHNA and CDR2 YSLEER. CDR3 size: 13 residues. The CDR3 is CASSQEFGEKLFF. CDR3 DNA sequence: TGCGCCAGCAGCCAAGAATTTGGTGAAAAACTGTTTTTT.

CDR3 protein: CASSYTKGDTQYF. The CDR3 DNA reads TGTGCCAGCAGCTACACCAAGGGGGATACGCAGTATTTT. The V call is TRBV7-2, the J call TRBJ2-3; tentatively, D is TRBD1 (5 bases). Germline CDR1 and CDR2: SGHTA and FQGNSA. Deletions cut 4 bases from V and 6 bases from J, with 11 bases between. The CDR3 contains 13 residues.

This clone turned up a few times. The chain joins TRBV28 to TRBJ2-7; 7 positions agree with TRBD1. The CDR3 spans 15 residues. V lost 6 bases to trimming and J lost 3 bases; unmatched junction nucleotides: 11. The germline V gene encodes CDR1 MDHEN and CDR2 SYDVKM. This CDR3 reads CASSFIGTVDYEQYF. CDR3 nucleotides: TGTGCCAGCAGCTTTATAGGGACAGTTGACTACGAGCAGTACTTC.

The chain joins TRBV29-1 to TRBJ1-1; tentatively, D is TRBD1 (5 bases). V was trimmed by 0 bases and J by 3 bases, leaving 17 bases between them. This CDR3 comprises 16 residues. The germline CDR1 and CDR2 sequences are SQVTM and ANQGSEA. The CDR3 reads CSVEDVDGEGYTEAFF. The CDR3 coding sequence is TGCAGCGTTGAAGATGTGGACGGGGAGGGGTACACTGAAGCTTTCTTT.